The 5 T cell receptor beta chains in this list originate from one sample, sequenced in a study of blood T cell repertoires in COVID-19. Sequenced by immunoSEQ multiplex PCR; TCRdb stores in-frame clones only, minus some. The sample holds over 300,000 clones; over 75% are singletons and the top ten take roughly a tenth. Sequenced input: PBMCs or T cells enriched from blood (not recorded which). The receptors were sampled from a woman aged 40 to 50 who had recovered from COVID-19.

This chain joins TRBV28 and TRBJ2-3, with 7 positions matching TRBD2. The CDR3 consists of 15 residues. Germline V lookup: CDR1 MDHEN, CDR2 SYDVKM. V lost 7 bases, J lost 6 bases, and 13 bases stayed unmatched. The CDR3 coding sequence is TGTGCCAGCATCCCGCCAGCGGGGCGGCCCGATACGCAGTATTTT. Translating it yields CASIPPAGRPDTQYF. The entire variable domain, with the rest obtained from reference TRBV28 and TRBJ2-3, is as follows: DVKVTQSSRYLVKRTGEKVFLECVQDMDHENMFWYRQDPGLGLRLIYFSYDVKMKEKGDIPEGYSVSREKKERFSLILESASTNQTSMYLCASIPPAGRPDTQYFGPGTRLTVL.

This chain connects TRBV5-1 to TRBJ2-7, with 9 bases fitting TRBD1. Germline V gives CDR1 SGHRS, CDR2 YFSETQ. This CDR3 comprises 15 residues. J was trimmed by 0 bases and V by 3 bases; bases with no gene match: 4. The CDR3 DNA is TGCGCCAGCAGCTCGACAGGGGGGAACTCCTACGAGCAGTACTTC. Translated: CASSSTGGNSYEQYF.

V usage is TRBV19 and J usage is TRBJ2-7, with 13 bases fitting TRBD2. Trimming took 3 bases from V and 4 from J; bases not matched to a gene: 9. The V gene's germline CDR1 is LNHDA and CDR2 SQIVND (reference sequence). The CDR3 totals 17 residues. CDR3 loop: CASSMFRTSGSLYEQYF. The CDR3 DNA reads TGTGCCAGTAGTATGTTTCGGACTAGCGGGAGCCTTTACGAGCAGTACTTC.

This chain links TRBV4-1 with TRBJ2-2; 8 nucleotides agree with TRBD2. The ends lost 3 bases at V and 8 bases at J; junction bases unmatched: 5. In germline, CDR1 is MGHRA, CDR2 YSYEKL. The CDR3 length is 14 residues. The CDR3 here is CASSQSTSAGELFF. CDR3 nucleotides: TGCGCCAGCAGCCAGTCGACTAGCGCTGGGGAGCTGTTTTTT.

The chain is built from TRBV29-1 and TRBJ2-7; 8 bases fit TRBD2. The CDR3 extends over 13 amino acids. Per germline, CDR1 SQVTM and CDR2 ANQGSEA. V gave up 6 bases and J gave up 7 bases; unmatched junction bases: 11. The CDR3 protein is CSVPAGGSGEQYF. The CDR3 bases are TGCAGCGTACCCGCGGGGGGCTCGGGAGAGCAGTACTTC.